This T cell receptor beta chain was captured by sequencing in a study of blood T cell repertoires in COVID-19. Sequencing used immunoSEQ multiplex PCR; TCRdb keeps in-frame clones, though not all of them. The table records approximately 200,000 clones, 65% to 85% of them present only once. Germline V gives CDR1 SNHLY, CDR2 FYNNEI. V was shortened by 3 bases and J by 6 bases, with 12 bases between the two germline ends. CDR3 length equals 14 residues. What was sequenced was peripheral blood. This chain links TRBV2 with TRBJ2-1; a weak D match, TRBD2 (6 bases). The receptor comes from a woman aged 25-40 years who had recovered from COVID-19. The CDR3 nucleotides are TGTGCCAGCAGTGAGAGCGGGCCCACCAATGAGCAGTTCTTC. Protein: CASSESGPTNEQFF.